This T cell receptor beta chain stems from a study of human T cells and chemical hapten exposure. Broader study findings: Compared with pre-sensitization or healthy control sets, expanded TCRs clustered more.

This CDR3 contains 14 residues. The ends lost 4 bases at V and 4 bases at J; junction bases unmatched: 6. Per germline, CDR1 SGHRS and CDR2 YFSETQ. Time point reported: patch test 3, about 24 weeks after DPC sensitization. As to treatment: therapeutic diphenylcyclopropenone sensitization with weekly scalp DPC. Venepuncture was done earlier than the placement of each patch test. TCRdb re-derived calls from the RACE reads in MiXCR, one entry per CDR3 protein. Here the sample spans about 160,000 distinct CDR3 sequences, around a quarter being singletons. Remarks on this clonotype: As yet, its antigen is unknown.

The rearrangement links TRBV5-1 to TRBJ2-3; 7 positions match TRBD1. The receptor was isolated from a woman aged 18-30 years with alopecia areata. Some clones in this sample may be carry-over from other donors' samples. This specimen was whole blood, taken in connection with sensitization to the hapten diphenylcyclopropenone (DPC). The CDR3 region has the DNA TGCGCCAGCAGCGAGGGGGCCAAGGCAGATACGCAGTATTTT. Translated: CASSEGAKADTQYF.